This is a list of T cell receptor beta chains from one sample in a study of cytomegalovirus exposure and HLA in healthy donors. Generated by immunoSEQ multiplex PCR, the TCRdb table keeps only in-frame clones and is missing some. The table includes around 150,000 clones, less than 85% detected once. The sequenced sample consisted of PBMCs. These receptors all come from a man aged 50-60 years in good health and CMV-seropositive. The conserved cysteine and the conserved F or W are not part of the CDR3 here. Fields, in order: D gene, V gene, J gene, CDR3 protein. D genes are given only for firm matches.

-	TRBV19	TRBJ2-2	ASSYSGNTGELF
-	TRBV6-1	TRBJ2-3	AAVGDTDTQY
TRBD2	TRBV10-1	TRBJ2-1	ASSGLLAGDHNEQF
TRBD1	TRBV19	TRBJ1-2	ASSVGQGGSGYT
-	TRBV28	TRBJ2-3	ASSSRGISTDTQY
TRBD1	TRBV19	TRBJ2-5	ASSITGDVDIETQY
TRBD2	TRBV5-4	TRBJ2-1	ASSLASGSYEQF
TRBD2	TRBV27	TRBJ2-2	ASSLIAGINTGELF
TRBD2	TRBV14	TRBJ2-2	ASSQGLGGTSGANTGELF
-	TRBV29-1	-	SVEGEDSQGAYEQY
TRBD2	TRBV7-2	TRBJ2-7	ASSSRWLAAYEQY
-	TRBV5-1	TRBJ2-1	ASSLEGEYNEQF
-	TRBV28	TRBJ2-7	ASSPQSTYEQY
TRBD2	TRBV6-4	TRBJ2-7	ASFNSPAGGYEQY
-	TRBV27	TRBJ2-1	ASSSTGREQF
-	TRBV5-1	TRBJ2-7	ASSSDSRGYEQY
TRBD2	TRBV11-2	TRBJ2-3	ASRLTSGDTQY
TRBD1	TRBV11-2	TRBJ2-7	ASTRGWTGSGPYEQY
-	TRBV6-5	TRBJ2-3	ASSYSRRTDTQY
-	TRBV6-1	TRBJ2-7	ARHGQQAYEQY
-	TRBV5-1	TRBJ1-1	ASSDQGNTEAF
TRBD1	TRBV11-2	TRBJ1-1	ASSGSGTGALNTEAF
TRBD2	TRBV6-6	TRBJ2-5	ATRPGLAERGTQY
-	TRBV11-3	TRBJ2-7	ASSLGRAPTYEQY
-	TRBV28	TRBJ2-7	ASSPSPSVEQY
TRBD1	TRBV6-1	TRBJ2-7	ASSETGTGVYEQY
-	TRBV28	TRBJ1-2	ASSFPYGYT
-	TRBV5-1	TRBJ2-7	ASSINDQAVYEQY